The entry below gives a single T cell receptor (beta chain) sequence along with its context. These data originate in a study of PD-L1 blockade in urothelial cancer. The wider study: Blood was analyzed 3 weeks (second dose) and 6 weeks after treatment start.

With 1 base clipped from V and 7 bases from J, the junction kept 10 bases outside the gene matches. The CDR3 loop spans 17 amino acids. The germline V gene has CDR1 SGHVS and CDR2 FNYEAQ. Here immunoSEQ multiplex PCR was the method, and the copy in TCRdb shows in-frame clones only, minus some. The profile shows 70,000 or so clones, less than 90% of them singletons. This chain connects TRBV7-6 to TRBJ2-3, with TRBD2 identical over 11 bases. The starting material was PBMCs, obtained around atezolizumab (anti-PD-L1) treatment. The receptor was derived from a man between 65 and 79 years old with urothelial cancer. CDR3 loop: CASSLGSLAGGTYTQYF. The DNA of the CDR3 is TGTGCCAGCAGCTTAGGGAGCCTAGCGGGAGGTACTTATACGCAGTATTTT.